The 5 T cell receptor beta chains below come from one sample, sequenced in a study of control samples from healthy donors and cancer patients. Assay: immunoSEQ multiplex PCR; the TCRdb copy retains only in-frame clones and omits some. The repertoire holds 90,000 to 100,000 clones, approximately 81% seen once, with approximately 10% in the top ten. Sequencing used blood. The receptors derive from a woman in her twenties or thirties in good health.

This chain uses TRBV9 with TRBJ2-3; TRBD2 matches at 10 bases. CDR1 and CDR2 from the germline V gene are SGDLS and YYNGEE. The CDR3 has 15 amino acids. Losses at the gene ends were 3 bases for V and 4 bases for J; bases not matched to a gene: 5. The CDR3 reads CASSGKRGGPDTQYF. The CDR3 nucleotides read TGTGCCAGCAGCGGAAAGCGGGGGGGCCCAGATACGCAGTATTTT. Full variable domain (outside the CDR3, taken from reference TRBV9 and TRBJ2-3): DSGVTQTPKHLITATGQRVTLRCSPRSGDLSVYWYQQSLDQGLQFLIQYYNGEERAKGNILERFSAQQFPDLHSELNLSSLELGDSALYFCASSGKRGGPDTQYFGPGTRLTVL.

In its sample, this clone was seen once. V is TRBV29-1 and J is TRBJ2-3; 10 positions match TRBD2. The CDR3 has 16 amino acids. J was trimmed by 1 base and V by 4 bases; bases with no gene match: 8. Germline CDR1 reads SQVTM; CDR2 reads ANQGSEA. CDR3 coding DNA: TGCAGCGTTGTGCAAGCGGGGGGGATGGGCACAGATACGCAGTATTTT. Residues: CSVVQAGGMGTDTQYF.

The chain couples TRBV11-2 to TRBJ1-5; D not resolved. Per the germline V gene, CDR1 is SGHAT and CDR2 is FQNNGV. The CDR3 runs to 16 residues. Trimming pared 2 bases from V and 3 bases from J, leaving 14 bases between. CDR3 bases: TGTGCCAGCAGCTTAAGAGGGCCGAACCTCAATCAGCCCCAGCATTTT. Its protein is CASSLRGPNLNQPQHF.

This clone was detected only a few times. J is TRBJ1-5 and V is TRBV30; D is uncertain. The CDR3 length is 14 residues. Looked up from germline, CDR1 is GTSNPN and CDR2 is SVGIG (reference sequence). The V and J ends lost 2 bases and 3 bases respectively, with 11 bases between them. The CDR3 here is CAWSWAGSNQPQHF. CDR3 DNA sequence: TGTGCCTGGAGTTGGGCCGGATCCAATCAGCCCCAGCATTTT.

This clone has only a few counts. This chain uses TRBV25-1 with TRBJ1-2; D unclear. Trimming stripped 7 bases from V and 7 bases from J, with 16 bases between. This CDR3 is 13 amino acids long. The V gene's germline CDR1 is MGHDK and CDR2 SYGVNS. As DNA, the CDR3 is TGTGCCAGCACCGGTACGAAGGGCGGTGGCTACACCTTC. Translating it yields CASTGTKGGGYTF.